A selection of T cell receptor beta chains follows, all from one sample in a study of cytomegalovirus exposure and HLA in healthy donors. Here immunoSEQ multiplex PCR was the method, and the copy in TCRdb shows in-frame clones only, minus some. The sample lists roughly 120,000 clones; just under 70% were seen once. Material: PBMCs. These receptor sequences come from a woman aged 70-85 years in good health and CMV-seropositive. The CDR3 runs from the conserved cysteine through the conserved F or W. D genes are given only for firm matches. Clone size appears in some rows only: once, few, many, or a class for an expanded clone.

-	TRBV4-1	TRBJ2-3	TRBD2	CASSQQPGTSGGRDTQYF	TGCGCCAGCAGCCAACAACCCGGGACTAGCGGGGGGCGAGATACGCAGTATTTT
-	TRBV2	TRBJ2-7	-	CASSSTGGTRYYEQYF	TGTGCCAGCAGTTCCACCGGTGGGACAAGATACTACGAGCAGTACTTC
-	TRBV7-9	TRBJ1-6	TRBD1	CASSSGQGRDSPLHF	TGTGCCAGCAGCTCCGGACAGGGTAGGGATTCACCCCTCCACTTT
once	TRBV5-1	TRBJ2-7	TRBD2	CASSPSGGSYEQYF	TGCGCCAGCAGCCCTAGCGGGGGGTCTTACGAGCAGTACTTC
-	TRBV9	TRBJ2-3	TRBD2	CASSGGGNTDTQYF	TGTGCCAGCAGTGGCGGGGGGAACACAGATACGCAGTATTTT
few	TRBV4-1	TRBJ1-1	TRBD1	CASSQDTGGMNTEAFF	TGCGCCAGCAGCCAAGATACAGGGGGCATGAACACTGAAGCTTTCTTT
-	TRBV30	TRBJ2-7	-	CAWSGGRPNFYEQYF	TGTGCCTGGAGTGGCGGTCGACCCAACTTCTACGAGCAGTACTTC
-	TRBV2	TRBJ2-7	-	CASSSLRDEQYF	TGTGCCAGCTCCTCCTTGCGGGACGAGCAGTACTTC
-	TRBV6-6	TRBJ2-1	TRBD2	CASILWAGGPNEQFF	TGTGCCAGCATCCTATGGGCGGGGGGGCCTAACGAGCAGTTCTTC
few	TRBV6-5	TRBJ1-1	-	CASSMTGNTEAFF	TGTGCCAGCAGTATGACAGGGAACACTGAAGCTTTCTTT
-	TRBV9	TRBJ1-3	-	CASSVEGRWGNTIYF	TGTGCCAGCAGCGTAGAGGGGAGGTGGGGAAACACCATATATTTT
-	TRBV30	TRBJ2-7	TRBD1	CAWALPGQKSYEQYF	TGTGCCTGGGCCTTACCGGGACAGAAGTCCTACGAGCAGTACTTC
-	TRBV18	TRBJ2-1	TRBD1	CASSFSPRTGRDEQFF	TGTGCCAGCTCCTTCTCGCCCCGGACAGGGCGAGATGAGCAGTTCTTC
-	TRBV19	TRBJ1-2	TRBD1	CASSTTGTGSYGYTF	TGTGCCAGTAGTACAACCGGGACAGGGTCCTATGGCTACACCTTC
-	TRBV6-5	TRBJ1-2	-	CASSYDNQGNYGYTF	TGTGCCAGCAGTTACGATAATCAGGGAAACTATGGCTACACCTTC
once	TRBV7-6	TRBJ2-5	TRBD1	CASSPLQGQETQYF	TGTGCCAGCAGTCCTCTACAGGGGCAAGAGACCCAGTACTTC
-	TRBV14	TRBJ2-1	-	CASSQDRVGEQFF	TGTGCCAGCAGCCAAGACAGGGTAGGTGAGCAGTTCTTC
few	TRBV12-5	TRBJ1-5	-	CASGLGPGQGKGSNQPQHF	TGTGCTAGTGGTTTGGGCCCGGGACAAGGGAAGGGGAGCAATCAGCCCCAGCATTTT
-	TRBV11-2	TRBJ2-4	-	CASSLVRAKNIQYF	TGTGCCAGCAGCTTAGTGCGAGCCAAAAACATTCAGTACTTC
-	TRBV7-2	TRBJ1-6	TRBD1	CASIAGTGLSPLHF	TGTGCCAGCATCGCCGGGACAGGGCTTTCACCCCTCCACTTT
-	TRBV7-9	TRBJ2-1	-	CSSSLQDNEQFF	TGTTCCAGCAGCTTACAGGACAATGAGCAGTTCTTC
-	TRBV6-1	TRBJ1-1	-	CASSQLNTEAFF	TGTGCCAGCAGCCAACTTAACACTGAAGCTTTCTTT
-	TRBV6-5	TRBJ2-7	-	CASSREIPYEQYF	TGTGCCAGCTCTCGGGAAATTCCCTACGAGCAGTACTTC
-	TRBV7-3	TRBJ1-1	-	CASSAQPTTLNTEAFF	TGTGCCAGCAGCGCACAACCAACCACACTGAACACTGAAGCTTTCTTT
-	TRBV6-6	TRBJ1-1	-	CASSPGAQEWNTEAFF	TGTGCCAGCAGTCCAGGGGCTCAAGAATGGAACACTGAAGCTTTCTTT
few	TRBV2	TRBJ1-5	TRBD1	CASRRDRGNNQPQHF	TGTGCCAGCAGACGGGACAGGGGTAACAATCAGCCCCAGCATTTT
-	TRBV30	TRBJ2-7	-	CAWRNRDPGAYEQYF	TGTGCCTGGAGGAACCGGGACCCAGGGGCCTACGAGCAGTACTTC
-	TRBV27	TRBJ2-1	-	CASRPGGRYNEQFF	TGTGCCAGCAGGCCGGGGGGCCGTTACAATGAGCAGTTCTTC
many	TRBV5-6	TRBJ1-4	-	CASSLGEYATNEKLFF	TGTGCCAGCAGCTTAGGAGAATATGCAACTAATGAAAAACTGTTTTTT
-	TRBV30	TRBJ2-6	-	CAWRRGRLRSGANVLTF	TGTGCCTGGAGGAGAGGCCGACTGAGGTCTGGGGCCAACGTCCTGACTTTC
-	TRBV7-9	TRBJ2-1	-	CASSPVSKNEQFF	TGTGCCAGCAGCCCGGTGTCTAAGAATGAGCAGTTCTTC
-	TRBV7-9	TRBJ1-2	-	CASSLGEASQGYTF	TGTGCCAGCAGCTTAGGGGAGGCCTCACAAGGCTACACCTTC
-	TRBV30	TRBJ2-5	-	CAWSGAGSLPETQYF	TGTGCCTGGAGTGGGGCAGGGTCCCTACCAGAGACCCAGTACTTC
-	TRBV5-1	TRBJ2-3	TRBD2	CASSRDPGGALTDTQYF	TGCGCCAGCAGCAGGGATCCCGGGGGGGCCCTCACAGATACGCAGTATTTT
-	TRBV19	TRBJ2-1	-	CASAGQPLYNEQFF	TGTGCCAGTGCGGGACAGCCGTTATACAATGAGCAGTTCTTC
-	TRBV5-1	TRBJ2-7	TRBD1	CASSLGHSGTGFEQYF	TGCGCCAGCAGCTTGGGTCATTCCGGGACAGGGTTCGAGCAGTACTTC
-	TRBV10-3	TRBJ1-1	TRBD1	CAIREGQGSAEAFF	TGTGCCATCAGGGAAGGACAGGGGAGCGCTGAAGCTTTCTTT
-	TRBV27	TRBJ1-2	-	CASSPRGAWYGYTF	TGTGCCAGCAGTCCCCGGGGGGCGTGGTATGGCTACACCTTC
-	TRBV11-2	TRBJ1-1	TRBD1	CASSPGGSTEAFF	TGTGCCAGCAGCCCAGGGGGAAGCACTGAAGCTTTCTTT
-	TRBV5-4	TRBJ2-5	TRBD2	CASSLASSGGETQYF	TGTGCCAGCAGCTTGGCCTCTAGCGGCGGGGAGACCCAGTACTTC
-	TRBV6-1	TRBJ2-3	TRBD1	CASSGQGTDTQYF	TGTGCCAGCAGTGGACAGGGAACAGATACGCAGTATTTT
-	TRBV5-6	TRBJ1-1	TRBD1	CASSSGQLNTEAFF	TGTGCCAGCAGCTCGGGACAGTTGAACACTGAAGCTTTCTTT
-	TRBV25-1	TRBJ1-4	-	CASSELAGNREKLFF	TGTGCCAGCAGTGAATTGGCAGGGAACCGAGAAAAACTGTTTTTT
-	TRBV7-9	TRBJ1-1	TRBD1	CASSLSGGIAQNTEAFF	TGTGCCAGCAGCTTATCAGGGGGCATAGCCCAAAACACTGAAGCTTTCTTT
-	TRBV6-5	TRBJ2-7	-	CASSYATGAYEQYF	TGTGCCAGCAGTTATGCGACAGGTGCCTACGAGCAGTACTTC
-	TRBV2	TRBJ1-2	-	CASSERGGDYGYTF	TGTGCCAGCAGTGAGAGGGGGGGGGACTATGGCTACACCTTC
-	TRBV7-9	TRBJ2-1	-	CASSLSGYNEQFF	TGTGCCAGCAGCTTATCAGGCTACAATGAGCAGTTCTTC
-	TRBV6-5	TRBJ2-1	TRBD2	CASSYWGTSGNNEQFF	TGTGCCAGCAGTTACTGGGGGACTAGCGGCAACAATGAGCAGTTCTTC
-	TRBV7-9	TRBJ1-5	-	CASSLVTGGAQPQHF	TGTGCCAGCAGCTTAGTAACAGGAGGGGCTCAGCCCCAGCATTTT
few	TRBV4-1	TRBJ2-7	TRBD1	CASSQGTGTGIYEQYF	TGCGCCAGCAGCCAAGGAACCGGGACAGGGATCTACGAGCAGTACTTC
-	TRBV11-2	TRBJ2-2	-	CASSRNRAPTNTGELFF	TGTGCCAGCAGCCGAAACAGGGCCCCCACGAACACCGGGGAGCTGTTTTTT
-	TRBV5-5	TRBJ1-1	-	CASSLLVAEWNTEAFF	TGTGCCAGCAGCTTGCTGGTGGCGGAATGGAACACTGAAGCTTTCTTT
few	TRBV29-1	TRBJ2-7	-	CSAEAARTYEQYF	TGCAGCGCGGAGGCAGCTAGGACTTACGAGCAGTACTTC
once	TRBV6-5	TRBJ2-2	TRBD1	CASSRDRNTGELFF	TGTGCCAGCAGTAGGGACAGGAACACCGGGGAGCTGTTTTTT
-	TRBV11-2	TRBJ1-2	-	CASSSTQGSGYTF	TGTGCCAGCAGTTCTACACAGGGAAGTGGCTACACCTTC
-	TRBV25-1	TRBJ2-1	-	CASSELMSSYNEQFF	TGTGCCAGCAGTGAACTCATGAGCTCCTACAATGAGCAGTTCTTC
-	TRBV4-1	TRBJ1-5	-	CASSQDPGINQPQHF	TGCGCCAGCAGCCAAGATCCAGGGATCAACCAGCCCCAGCATTTT
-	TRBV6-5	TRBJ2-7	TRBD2	CASSVTSGFYEQYF	TGTGCCAGCAGTGTGACTAGCGGGTTCTACGAGCAGTACTTC
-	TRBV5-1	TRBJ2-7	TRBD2	CASSPGTSGGAYEQYF	TGCGCCAGCAGCCCCGGGACTAGCGGGGGGGCGTACGAGCAGTACTTC